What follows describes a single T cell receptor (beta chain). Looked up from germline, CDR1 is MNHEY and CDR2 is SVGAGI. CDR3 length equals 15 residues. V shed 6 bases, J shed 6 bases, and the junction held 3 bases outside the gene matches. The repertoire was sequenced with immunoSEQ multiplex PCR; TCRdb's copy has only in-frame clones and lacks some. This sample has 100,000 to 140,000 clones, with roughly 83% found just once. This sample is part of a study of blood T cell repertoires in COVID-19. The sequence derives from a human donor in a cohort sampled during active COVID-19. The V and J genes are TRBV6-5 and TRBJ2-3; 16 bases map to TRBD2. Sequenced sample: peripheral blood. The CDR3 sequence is CASSGTSGRADTQYF. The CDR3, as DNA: TGTGCCAGCAGCGGGACTAGCGGGAGGGCCGATACGCAGTATTTT.